This TCR beta chain emerged from a study of blood T cell repertoires in COVID-19. About the study: Acute and convalescent COVID-19 samples came from the United States, Italy and Spain. PBMCs, B-cell-depleted T cells, or T cells provided the cDNA or gDNA that made up the material.

Germline assignment: CDR1 PRHDT and CDR2 FYEKMQ (reference sequence). CDR3 length equals 14 residues. Trimming cost V 5 bases and J 5 bases; bases outside gene matches: 3. In the original workflow: Estimated nucleated cell counts came from reference gene primer amplification. The assay was immunoSEQ multiplex PCR, and TCRdb's table has in-frame clones only and misses some. The DNA was the basis for D and trimming; V, J and clone size are from that table. The table lists over 130,000 clones, approximately 86% of them singletons. This TCR derives from a human donor in a cohort sampled during active COVID-19. The V and J genes are TRBV13 and TRBJ2-5; 12 bases align to TRBD2. Sample: peripheral blood. CDR3 coding DNA: TGTGCCAGCAGCCTAGCGGGGGGGCTTGAGACCCAGTACTTC. Translating it yields CASSLAGGLETQYF.